One sample yielded the 15 T cell receptor beta chains listed below, sequenced in a study of blood T cell repertoires in COVID-19. Sequenced by immunoSEQ multiplex PCR; TCRdb stores in-frame clones only, minus some. The table has roughly 350,000 clones, more than 75% seen once. The sample comprised peripheral blood. The receptors here all came from a woman aged 45-65 years with COVID-19, enrolled during active disease.

The chain couples TRBV24-1 to TRBJ2-7; the match to TRBD2 covers 11 bases. Germline V gene lookup returns CDR1 KGHDR and CDR2 SFDVKD. Trimming removed 11 bases from V and 9 bases from J; junction bases left unmatched: 20. The CDR3 contains 16 residues. CDR3 sequence (DNA): TGTGCCAGCCCACTAGCGGGAGATATCGCGTTGAAGGGGCAGTACTTC. As protein: CASPLAGDIALKGQYF.

This sequence joins TRBV12-5 and TRBJ2-2; D perhaps matches TRBD1 (6 bases). Germline V gene sequence: CDR1 LGHNT, CDR2 FRNRAP. The CDR3 covers 15 residues. V was trimmed by 2 bases and J by 7 bases, leaving 14 bases between them. CDR3 in DNA: TGTGCTAGTGGTTTGATATTACAGGGAGACGGGGAGCTGTTTTTT. Encoded protein: CASGLILQGDGELFF. The variable domain in full, with the rest retrieved from reference TRBV12-5 and TRBJ2-2, is DARVTQTPRHKVTEMGQEVTMRCQPILGHNTVFWYRQTMMQGLELLAYFRNRAPLDDSGMPKDRFSAEMPDATLATLKIQPSEPRDSAVYFCASGLILQGDGELFFGEGSRLTVL.

This clone was picked up many times. V usage is TRBV4-1 and J usage is TRBJ1-4, with TRBD1 matching 7 bases. The CDR3 length is 16 residues. Germline V gene data show CDR1 as MGHRA and CDR2 as YSYEKL. The ends lost 2 bases at V and 4 bases at J; junction bases unmatched: 7. The CDR3, as DNA: TGCGCCAGCAGCCAAAGAACAGGGGCGGATAATGAAAAACTGTTTTTT. Its protein product is CASSQRTGADNEKLFF.

V is TRBV20-1 and J is TRBJ2-2; 8 bases agree with TRBD2. CDR3 length: 14 residues. Germline V gene lookup returns CDR1 DFQATT and CDR2 SNEGSKA (reference sequence). With 3 bases clipped from V and 8 bases from J, the junction kept 8 bases outside the gene matches. CDR3 DNA: TGCAGTGCTAGTCCGGGACTAGTGGTTGGGGAGCTGTTTTTT. This codes for CSASPGLVVGELFF.

The V call is TRBV7-9, the J call TRBJ1-4; TRBD1 aligns across 7 bases. The CDR3 is made up of 16 amino acids. J was trimmed by 2 bases and V by 2 bases; bases with no gene match: 5. Germline loops: CDR1 SEHNR, CDR2 FQNEAQ (reference sequence). In DNA form, the CDR3 reads TGTGCCAGCAGCTTATCCCCGACAGGGACTAATGAAAAACTGTTTTTT. Translation gives CASSLSPTGTNEKLFF.

The V call is TRBV7-9, the J call TRBJ1-6; 8 bases are a match to TRBD1. J lost 0 bases, V lost 1 base, and 2 bases had no gene match. The CDR3 runs 17 residues. CDR1 and CDR2 (germline): SEHNR, FQNEAQ (reference sequence). This CDR3 reads CASSLGTGSSYNSPLHF. The CDR3 DNA follows: TGTGCCAGCAGCTTAGGGACAGGGAGCTCCTATAATTCACCCCTCCACTTT.

The chain links TRBV11-3 to TRBJ2-3, with D perhaps TRBD2 (6 bases). This CDR3 is 15 amino acids long. Germline V CDR1 and CDR2: SGHNT, YENEEA. V was clipped by 4 bases and J by 1 base, with 12 bases between them. CDR3 sequence (DNA): TGTGCCAGCAGCTCGGGAGACAAGGGCACAGATACGCAGTATTTT. Its protein is CASSSGDKGTDTQYF. The full variable domain, completed using reference TRBV11-3 and TRBJ2-3, is EAGVVQSPRYKIIEKKQPVAFWCNPISGHNTLYWYLQNLGQGPELLIRYENEEAVDDSQLPKDRFSAERLKGVDSTLKIQPAELGDSAVYLCASSSGDKGTDTQYFGPGTRLTVL.

This sequence joins TRBV4-3 and TRBJ2-7; the D call may be TRBD1 or TRBD2 (9 bases each). The CDR3 sequence is 18 residues long. Trimming took 4 bases from V and 0 from J, leaving 22 bases between them. The germline V gene encodes CDR1 LGHNA and CDR2 YSLEER. CDR3 nucleotides: TGCGCCAGCAGCCTTACAGGGGGCGTTAGCGGGAGCTCCTACGAGCAGTACTTC. Translated: CASSLTGGVSGSSYEQYF.

This clone was seen just once. The chain joins TRBV19 to TRBJ2-1; TRBD2 matches 9 bases. The germline CDR1 and CDR2 sequences are LNHDA and SQIVND (reference sequence). The CDR3 spans 16 residues. Trimming cost V 5 bases and J 9 bases; bases outside gene matches: 14. CDR3 sequence (DNA): TGTGCCAGTAGTCCACTAGCGGGCCCCTTTCTTGGTGAGCAGTTCTTC. Protein product: CASSPLAGPFLGEQFF.

This sequence joins TRBV6-6 and TRBJ2-7, with D perhaps matching TRBD2 (7 bases). CDR1 is MNHNY and CDR2 is SVGAGI in the germline V gene (reference sequence). This CDR3 is 14 amino acids long. V was pared by 4 bases and J by 7 bases, with 17 bases between. CDR3 protein: CASSSGRGAKEQYF. The CDR3 coding sequence is TGTGCCAGCAGTTCAGGTCGGGGGGCCAAAGAGCAGTACTTC.

V usage is TRBV20-1 and J usage is TRBJ2-7; weak D call: TRBD2 (5 bases). V was shortened by 1 base and J by 13 bases, with 14 bases between the two germline ends. The CDR3 consists of 11 residues. From germline, CDR1 is DFQATT and CDR2 SNEGSKA (reference sequence). CDR3 sequence (DNA): TGCAGTGCTAGAGGGACTGCCTTCGAATACTTC. Its protein product is CSARGTAFEYF.

V usage is TRBV27 and J usage is TRBJ2-3, with unresolved D. V lost 5 bases, J lost 2 bases, and 8 bases lay in between. The CDR3 contains 13 residues. CDR1 and CDR2 from the germline V gene are MNHEY and SMNVEV (reference sequence). The CDR3 region is CASSSPDTDTQYF. CDR3 sequence (DNA): TGTGCCAGCAGTAGCCCCGACACAGATACGCAGTATTTT.

For the CDR3, the DNA is TGTGCCAGCAGCCTTTTGGGCGGGAGACTCGATGAGCAGTTCTTC. Translation: CASSLLGGRLDEQFF. The rearrangement uses TRBV5-8 and TRBJ2-1; 7 bases map to TRBD2. The CDR3 has 15 amino acids. Losses at the gene ends were 4 bases for V and 8 bases for J; bases not matched to a gene: 12. Germline lookup yields CDR1 SGHTS and CDR2 YDEGEE.

The rearrangement links TRBV13 to TRBJ2-1; TRBD2 matches at 10 bases. The CDR3 runs 18 residues. V was clipped by 6 bases and J by 8 bases; unmatched bases: 19. CDR1 is PRHDT and CDR2 is FYEKMQ in the germline V gene (reference sequence). In DNA form, the CDR3 reads TGTGCCAGCAGAGGGTCGGGGATGCCTAGCGGGAGCTTTTATGAGCAGTTCTTC. Translated: CASRGSGMPSGSFYEQFF.

The chain employs TRBV6-6 and TRBJ1-3, with 11 bases fitting TRBD1. The trim removed 5 bases at V and 6 bases at J, leaving 12 bases unmatched. Per germline, CDR1 MNHNY and CDR2 SVGAGI (reference sequence). This CDR3 has 17 residues. The CDR3 reads CASSPQGGTGGTNTIYF. The CDR3 DNA is TGTGCCAGCAGTCCACAGGGGGGGACAGGGGGGACAAACACCATATATTTT.